The 11 T cell receptor beta chains below all came from one sample that was sequenced in a study of T cell repertoires in cytomegalovirus infection (dated by TCRdb to about 2019). In the paper's terms, the treatment or condition label means: in vitro stimulation with specific CMV peptide epitopes to enrich CMV-specific T cells. Sequencing was performed on an Illumina HiSeq 1500. Clones were called with MiXCR by TCRdb after fastp trimmed the public reads at Q25, and only in-frame beta chains were retained. Each entry is one CDR3 protein sequence, shown with its most common DNA and genes. This sample gives over 250,000 distinct CDR3 sequences in total; 20% to 25% of them show up just once. The ten largest clones take up roughly a fifth of the sample. These TCRs are of unknown antigen specificity. Specimen: cultured PBMCs, collected from culture after CMV antigen stimulation. The receptors stem from a human donor in good health (CMV status not recorded). Some clones in this sample may be carry-over from other donors' samples.

This clonotype has just a few counts. The J gene is TRBJ1-2, the V gene TRBV7-2; 12 bases align to TRBD1. The CDR3 is 17 residues long. Germline CDR1 reads SGHTA; CDR2 reads FQGNSA. V trimming: 5 bases; J trimming: 1 base; junction bases outside the gene matches: 8. CDR3 bases: TGTGCCAGCAGCACCTCCGGGACAGGGGGCGGTAACTATGGCTACACCTTC. Translated: CASSTSGTGGGNYGYTF. Full variable domain (outside the CDR3, taken from reference TRBV7-2 and TRBJ1-2): GAGVSQSPSNKVTEKGKDVELRCDPISGHTALYWYRQSLGQGLEFLIYFQGNSAPDKSGLPSDRFSAERTGGSVSTLTIQRTQQEDSAVYLCASSTSGTGGGNYGYTFGSGTRLTVV.

This clonotype was counted many times. The rearrangement uses TRBV7-2 and TRBJ2-7; 7 nucleotides agree with TRBD1. The germline V gene encodes CDR1 SGHTA and CDR2 FQGNSA. With V trimmed by 5 bases and J by 2 bases, 9 bases remained unmatched. The CDR3 totals 15 residues. The DNA for the CDR3 is TGTGCCAGCAGCCGGGACAGAGATGTCACCTACGAGCAGTACTTC. Protein sequence: CASSRDRDVTYEQYF.

Only one count was recorded for this clonotype. The rearrangement links TRBV2 to TRBJ2-2; 10 bases align to TRBD2. V shed 8 bases and J 5 bases; nucleotides not matched to a gene: 11. This CDR3 has 16 amino acids. Germline lookup yields CDR1 SNHLY and CDR2 FYNNEI. The CDR3 spells CASGLAGGRATGELFF. The CDR3 DNA reads TGTGCCAGCGGGTTAGCGGGAGGACGGGCGACCGGGGAGCTGTTTTTT.

The chain carries TRBV4-3 and TRBJ2-7; 7 bases are a match to TRBD2. The germline CDR1 and CDR2 sequences are LGHNA and YSLEER. The length of the CDR3 is 17 residues. J was trimmed by 5 bases and V by 0 bases; bases with no gene match: 13. The chain's CDR3 is CASSQEAVGGSMDEQYF. The DNA for the CDR3 is TGCGCCAGCAGCCAAGAGGCCGTGGGCGGGAGTATGGACGAGCAGTACTTC.

This rearrangement joins TRBV7-2 to TRBJ2-2, with D unresolved. Looked up from germline, CDR1 is SGHTA and CDR2 is FQGNSA. Trimming left V 2 bases short and J 0 bases short, with 7 bases between. This CDR3 contains 15 residues. The CDR3 sequence is CASSLRPANTGELFF. DNA of the CDR3: TGTGCCAGCAGCTTAAGGCCCGCGAACACCGGGGAGCTGTTTTTT.

As regards this clonotype: One end of the junction fails to match germline, which may point to a read error. This chain joins TRBV14 and TRBJ1-1; D unclear. This CDR3 has 13 residues. CDR1 is SGHDN and CDR2 is FVKESK in the germline V gene. DNA for the CDR3: TGTGCCAGCAGCTTTTCGACTTACACTGAAGCTATCTTT. Its translation: CASSFSTYTEAIF.

This clonotype was seen ten or more times. This chain links TRBV6-6 with TRBJ2-1; 9 bases match TRBD2. Trimming removed 5 bases from V and 6 bases from J; junction bases left unmatched: 5. Per germline, CDR1 MNHNY and CDR2 SVGAGI (reference sequence). This CDR3 is 14 amino acids long. The CDR3 protein is CASSRTSDINEQFF. The CDR3 region has the DNA TGTGCCAGCAGTAGGACTAGCGACATCAATGAGCAGTTCTTC.

This clonotype was counted a few times. The chain uses TRBV19 and TRBJ1-2; no firm D call. Germline CDR1 and CDR2: LNHDA and SQIVND (reference sequence). V lost 2 bases, J lost 3 bases, and 13 bases lay in between. The CDR3 is 15 residues long. CDR3 sequence reads: CASSILQAADYGYTF. Written as DNA, the CDR3 is TGTGCCAGTAGTATATTGCAGGCCGCCGACTATGGCTACACCTTC.

The chain is built from TRBV15 and TRBJ2-1, with D possibly matching TRBD1 (5 bases). The CDR3 is 14 amino acids. CDR1 is LNHNV and CDR2 is YYDKDF in the germline V gene (reference sequence). Trimming removed 7 bases at V and 4 bases at J, with 14 bases between. DNA for the CDR3: TGTGCCACCACCCTGACAGAAAGATACAATGAGCAGTTCTTC. Translation: CATTLTERYNEQFF.

The V call is TRBV4-3, the J call TRBJ1-5; D uncertain. The CDR3 covers 17 residues. V lost 0 bases and J lost 0, with 12 bases in between. Germline loops: CDR1 LGHNA, CDR2 YSLEER. The CDR3 is CASSQDRAGDSNQPQHF. In DNA form, the CDR3 reads TGCGCCAGCAGCCAAGATCGGGCAGGAGATAGCAATCAGCCCCAGCATTTT.

This rearrangement joins TRBV12-3 or TRBV12-4 to TRBJ1-6; D gene ambiguous. This CDR3 spans 14 amino acids. V was pared by 1 base and J by 4 bases, with 5 bases between. Here the CDR3 reads CASSLGQYNSPLHF. Here the CDR3 DNA reads TGTGCCAGCAGTTTAGGGCAGTATAATTCACCCCTCCACTTT.